This T cell receptor beta chain was retrieved from a study of response to subunit inactivated influenza vaccine. Study-level points and caveats: With each seasonal influenza vaccination, the authors suggested, few new T cells are recruited.

V was cut by 5 bases and J by 0 bases, with 17 bases left in between. Germline CDR1 and CDR2: MNHNS and SASEGT. The CDR3 sequence is 17 residues long. TCRdb itself ran the RT-PCR reads through MiXCR, one entry per CDR3 protein. Of more than 700,000 distinct CDR3 sequences in the sample, 21% are singletons; the top ten hold around 9.6%. This clonotype was observed a few times. Antigen specificity is unknown. The J gene is TRBJ2-1, the V gene TRBV6-1, with a possible D match to TRBD2 (5 bases). This specimen consisted of PBMCs from blood, obtained more than 4 days after vaccination. The sequence was collected from a man aged 45 to 65 who received an inactivated influenza vaccine. CDR3 residues: CASSLLDSPSSYNEQFF. The CDR3 nucleotides read TGTGCCAGCAGTCTCTTGGACTCTCCAAGCTCCTACAATGAGCAGTTCTTC.